The sequence of this T cell receptor beta chain was determined in a study of Graves' ophthalmopathy and Graves' hyperthyroidism. RNA transcripts served as template for amplifying TCR beta CDR3 sequences. Investigators did first-round RT-PCR with HTBI primers, then second-round multiplex PCR. TCRdb passed the multiplex PCR reads through MiXCR, listing each CDR3 protein once. In the table there are hundreds of thousands of distinct CDR3 sequences, 15% of which are singletons. V was cut by 5 bases and J by 6 bases, with 16 bases left in between. The CDR3 consists of 13 residues. The V gene's germline CDR1 is DFQATT and CDR2 SNEGSKA (reference sequence). The table lists this clonotype with many counts.

V gene TRBV20-1 combines with J gene TRBJ1-1; possibly TRBD1 for D (5 bases). The sequencing sample was made of peripheral blood. This receptor was identified in a woman aged 18 to 35 with stable Graves' hyperthyroidism. CDR3 DNA: TGCAGTGCTCCGACGGGGGAGCGTGCTGAAGCTTTCTTT. This sequence encodes CSAPTGERAEAFF.